This passage covers 13 T cell receptor beta chains from one sample sequenced in a study of T-cell memory formation after mild COVID-19. TCRdb re-analysed the 5' RACE reads in MiXCR, keeping a single row per CDR3 protein. The sample contains more than 300,000 distinct CDR3 sequences, 20% to 25% of which appear only once. The sequenced sample consisted of PBMCs or a T cell subset sorted from them (not recorded which). These receptors all come from a man aged 18-30 years who had mild COVID-19 (a few samples of this study predate the infection). Cell type and time point are not known.

The V call is TRBV5-1, the J call TRBJ2-1, with 7 bases identical to TRBD2. The CDR3 runs to 16 residues. V lost 2 bases to trimming and J lost 2 bases; unmatched junction nucleotides: 7. Germline lookup yields CDR1 SGHRS and CDR2 YFSETQ. The DNA of the CDR3 is TGCGCCAGCAGCTTCTCGGGGCGGGGGACCTACAATGAGCAGTTCTTC. It specifies CASSFSGRGTYNEQFF.

This clonotype occurred a few times. The CDR3 is CASGWPSQETQYF. CDR3 DNA: TGTGCTAGTGGTTGGCCCAGCCAAGAGACCCAGTACTTC. The chain links TRBV12-5 to TRBJ2-5; no reliable D call. Germline V gene data show CDR1 as LGHNT and CDR2 as FRNRAP. This CDR3 region has 13 residues. V was pared by 4 bases and J by 1 base, with 7 bases between.

This sequence joins TRBV5-1 and TRBJ2-7; D possibly matches TRBD1 or TRBD2 (5 bases each). The germline V and J ends were trimmed by 3 bases and 2 bases, with 15 bases remaining between them. This CDR3 is 15 amino acids long. Germline loops: CDR1 SGHRS, CDR2 YFSETQ. CDR3 sequence (DNA): TGCGCCAGCAGCTCCCGGGACCGTGGTCCCTACGAGCAGTACTTC. It encodes CASSSRDRGPYEQYF.

A few counts support this clonotype. This chain uses TRBV7-9 with TRBJ2-2; TRBD2 might be the D (6 bases). Trimming removed 5 bases from V and 0 bases from J, with 19 bases in between. Germline V gene data show CDR1 as SEHNR and CDR2 as FQNEAQ (reference sequence). The CDR3 consists of 18 residues. In DNA form, the CDR3 reads TGTGCCAGCAGCCCCCCGGGGGAGACGTCGGCGAACACCGGGGAGCTGTTTTTT. This encodes CASSPPGETSANTGELFF.

V is TRBV5-1 and J is TRBJ2-5; 8 bases map to TRBD2. CDR1 SGHRS and CDR2 YFSETQ come from the germline V gene. The CDR3 has 15 amino acids. Trimming cost V 4 bases and J 7 bases; bases outside gene matches: 12. CDR3 protein: CASSPRGLAGGTQYF. The DNA of the CDR3 is TGCGCCAGCAGCCCGAGGGGCCTAGCGGGCGGGACCCAGTACTTC.

The J gene is TRBJ1-2, the V gene TRBV6-1; 8 bases are a match to TRBD1. The CDR3 consists of 16 residues. The V gene's germline CDR1 is MNHNS and CDR2 SASEGT. Losses at the gene ends were 2 bases for V and 5 bases for J; bases not matched to a gene: 10. The CDR3 region is CASSERGTGYRYGYTF. In DNA, the CDR3 is TGTGCCAGCAGTGAACGGGGGACAGGTTATAGGTATGGCTACACCTTC.

The table lists this clonotype with a few counts. The chain joins TRBV24-1 to TRBJ2-3; D is unresolved. Trimming removed 0 bases from V and 4 bases from J, with 7 bases in between. Germline CDR1 KGHDR, CDR2 SFDVKD. This CDR3 is built from 14 residues. The chain's CDR3 is CATSDLGSPDTQYF. The CDR3 DNA sequence: TGTGCCACCAGTGATTTGGGGTCCCCAGATACGCAGTATTTT.

This clonotype was seen only a few times. This rearrangement joins TRBV5-1 to TRBJ1-2; possible D gene TRBD1, 5 bases. The CDR3 is 13 residues long. CDR1 is SGHRS, CDR2 YFSETQ, per germline. V lost 0 bases to trimming and J lost 6 bases, with 9 bases between them. CDR3 sequence: CASSLAVRDGYTF. The CDR3 DNA follows: TGCGCCAGCAGCTTGGCGGTCAGGGATGGCTACACCTTC.

This rearrangement joins TRBV3-1 to TRBJ2-3; perhaps TRBD1 as D (6 bases). V lost 1 base to trimming and J lost 0 bases, with 17 bases between them. The length of the CDR3 is 18 residues. Germline loops: CDR1 LGHDT, CDR2 YNNKEL (reference sequence). The CDR3 sequence: CASSQAEFYGGSTDTQYF. The CDR3 coding sequence is TGTGCCAGCAGCCAAGCCGAATTTTATGGGGGCAGCACAGATACGCAGTATTTT.

The CDR3 sequence: CASSFLGRNEQFF. In DNA form, the CDR3 reads TGTGCCAGCAGTTTCCTAGGGAGGAATGAGCAGTTCTTC. The J gene is TRBJ2-1, the V gene TRBV12-3 or TRBV12-4; the D gene is possibly TRBD2 (6 bases). The CDR3 has 13 amino acids. With 3 bases removed from V and 7 bases from J, the gap between germline ends came to 10 bases.

The J gene is TRBJ1-2, the V gene TRBV25-1; D not certain. The ends were cut back, 2 bases at V and 6 bases at J, with 7 bases in the middle. Germline V CDR1 and CDR2: MGHDK, SYGVNS. This CDR3 contains 12 residues. The CDR3 region is CASSERTHGYTF. The CDR3 coding sequence is TGTGCCAGCAGTGAACGGACCCATGGCTACACCTTC.

This clonotype was counted a few times. The rearrangement joins TRBV19 to TRBJ2-3, with 11 bases aligning to TRBD2. The CDR3 consists of 16 residues. Per the germline V gene, CDR1 is LNHDA and CDR2 is SQIVND (reference sequence). J was trimmed by 1 base and V by 6 bases; bases with no gene match: 6. The CDR3 here is CASSLLAGGRTDTQYF. In nucleotides, the CDR3 is TGTGCCAGTAGCCTCCTAGCGGGGGGACGCACAGATACGCAGTATTTT.

The chain employs TRBV20-1 and TRBJ2-1; the match to TRBD1 covers 9 bases. The CDR3 totals 13 residues. Germline assignment: CDR1 DFQATT and CDR2 SNEGSKA (reference sequence). V dropped 8 bases and J dropped 5; count of bases not matched to a gene: 7. The CDR3 DNA follows: TGCAGTACACTGGGACAGGGAGACAATGAGCAGTTCTTC. The encoded protein is CSTLGQGDNEQFF.